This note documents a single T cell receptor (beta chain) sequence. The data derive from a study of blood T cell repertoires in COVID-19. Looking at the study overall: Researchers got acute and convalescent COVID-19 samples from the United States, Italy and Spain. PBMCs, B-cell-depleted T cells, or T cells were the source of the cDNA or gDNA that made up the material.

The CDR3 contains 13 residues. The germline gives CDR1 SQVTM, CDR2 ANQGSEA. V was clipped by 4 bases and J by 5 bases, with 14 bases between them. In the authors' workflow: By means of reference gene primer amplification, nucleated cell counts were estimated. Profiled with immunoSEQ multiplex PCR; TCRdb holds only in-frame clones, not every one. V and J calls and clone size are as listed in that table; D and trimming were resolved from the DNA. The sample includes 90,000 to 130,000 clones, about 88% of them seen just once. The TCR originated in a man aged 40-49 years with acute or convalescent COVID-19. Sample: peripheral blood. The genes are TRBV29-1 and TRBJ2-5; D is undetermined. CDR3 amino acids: CSVAPGASETQYF. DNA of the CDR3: TGCAGCGTTGCACCCGGAGCCTCGGAGACCCAGTACTTC.